The entry below describes one TCR beta chain. The CDR3 covers 15 residues. Trimming took off 4 bases at V and 4 bases at J, with 13 bases between the two ends. Germline assignment: CDR1 MRHNA and CDR2 SNTAGT. Only in-frame clones appear in the TCRdb table, and some are missing; sequencing was by immunoSEQ multiplex PCR. The sample lists some 200,000 clones; 80% to 90% were seen once. The source of the sample is a study of blood T cell repertoires in COVID-19. The wider study: Sources were T cells, B-cell-depleted T cells, or PBMCs; the material itself was cDNA or gDNA.

This clonotype was sampled from a human donor in a cohort sampled during active COVID-19. V is TRBV6-4 and J is TRBJ2-2; D is perhaps TRBD1 (6 bases). Sequenced material: peripheral blood. CDR3 nucleotides: TGTGCCAGCAGTGTTTCCAGGGGCGGCACCGGGGAGCTGTTTTTT. Translation: CASSVSRGGTGELFF.